The present T cell receptor (beta chain) was sequenced within a study of cytomegalovirus exposure and HLA in healthy donors. Germline-derived CDR1 and CDR2 are SGHRS and YFSETQ. The CDR3 has 14 amino acids. V gave up 7 bases and J gave up 0 bases; unmatched junction bases: 4. PCR used 60 Vbeta primers and 13 Jbeta primers. Produced via immunoSEQ multiplex PCR; TCRdb's table is partial and in-frame only. The sample holds about 160,000 clones, roughly four fifths seen once. The clonotype comes from a man in his forties or fifties in good health and CMV-seronegative. The genes are TRBV5-1 and TRBJ1-3; 7 positions agree with TRBD1. Sequencing was performed on PBMCs. The CDR3 DNA sequence: TGCGCCAGCCAGACAGGGAACTCTGGAAACACCATATATTTT. It specifies CASQTGNSGNTIYF.